The 25 T cell receptor beta chains in this list originate from one sample, sequenced in a study of shared clonotypes between healthy human individuals. TCRdb keeps only in-frame clones here, not all; method: immunoSEQ multiplex PCR. The sample lists 1.4 million or so clones; around 98.5% were seen once. Material for sequencing was naive CD4+ T cells sorted from blood. Specified subset: CD45RA+ positively selected. The receptors were sampled from a man aged 30 to 45 in good health.

The chain recombines TRBV9 with TRBJ2-2; D is undetermined. CDR3 length: 15 amino acids. Germline V gene data show CDR1 as SGDLS and CDR2 as YYNGEE. Trimming cost V 0 bases and J 7 bases, with 13 bases left between them. The CDR3 spells CASSVGQFVGGELFF. Here the CDR3 DNA reads TGTGCCAGCAGCGTAGGGCAGTTTGTAGGCGGGGAGCTGTTTTTT. The complete variable domain, with remaining parts taken from reference TRBV9 and TRBJ2-2, reads DSGVTQTPKHLITATGQRVTLRCSPRSGDLSVYWYQQSLDQGLQFLIQYYNGEERAKGNILERFSAQQFPDLHSELNLSSLELGDSALYFCASSVGQFVGGELFFGEGSRLTVL.

This chain joins TRBV10-2 and TRBJ1-5; 9 bases are shared with TRBD1. Germline V gene sequence: CDR1 WSHSY, CDR2 SAAADI. V lost 10 bases and J lost 5; bases outside the gene matches: 12. The CDR3 covers 15 residues. The CDR3 loop is CATSNGDRAYQPQHF. CDR3 coding DNA: TGCGCCACTTCAAATGGGGACAGGGCCTATCAGCCCCAGCATTTT.

The rearrangement uses TRBV7-9 and TRBJ2-1; D may be TRBD1 (7 bases). V was trimmed by 5 bases and J by 6 bases, leaving 14 bases between them. Germline V gene sequence: CDR1 SEHNR, CDR2 FQNEAQ (reference sequence). The CDR3 is made up of 14 amino acids. DNA for the CDR3: TGTGCCAGCAGCCTGCGGGACAGATCCAATGAGCAGTTCTTC. Its protein product is CASSLRDRSNEQFF.

The V call is TRBV9, the J call TRBJ1-3; D possibly corresponds to TRBD1 (6 bases). V was cut by 4 bases and J by 0 bases, with 17 bases left in between. Germline V gene lookup returns CDR1 SGDLS and CDR2 YYNGEE. This CDR3 has 17 residues. Here the CDR3 DNA reads TGTGCCAGCAGCCTCTGGTCAAGGACAGACTCTGGAAACACCATATATTTT. Translated, it gives CASSLWSRTDSGNTIYF.

The rearrangement uses TRBV7-2 and TRBJ2-7; the D gene is possibly TRBD2 (6 bases). The CDR3 covers 14 residues. The germline V gene has CDR1 SGHTA and CDR2 FQGNSA. V shed 8 bases and J shed 8 bases, with 22 bases lying between them. CDR3 sequence reads: CASVGLANPRKQYF. For the CDR3, the DNA is TGTGCCAGCGTTGGGCTAGCGAACCCTAGGAAGCAGTACTTC.

The CDR3, as DNA: TGTGCCAGCAGCTCCGCGACAGGGGGCGGCCCCTACGAGCAGTACTTC. Encoded protein: CASSSATGGGPYEQYF. The chain is built from TRBV7-9 and TRBJ2-7, with 10 nucleotides matching TRBD1. V trimming: 4 bases; J trimming: 2 bases; junction bases outside the gene matches: 8. Germline assignment: CDR1 SEHNR and CDR2 FQNEAQ (reference sequence). The CDR3 is made up of 16 amino acids. The full variable domain, rest sourced from reference TRBV7-9 and TRBJ2-7, is DTGVSQNPRHKITKRGQNVTFRCDPISEHNRLYWYRQTLGQGPEFLTYFQNEAQLEKSRLLSDRFSAERPKGSFSTLEIQRTEQGDSAMYLCASSSATGGGPYEQYFGPGTRLTVT.

This chain joins TRBV7-8 and TRBJ2-1, with 7 bases that match TRBD2. The CDR3 has 16 amino acids. Germline loops: CDR1 SGHVS, CDR2 FQNEAQ. The V segment lost 0 bases and the J segment 2 bases; nucleotides outside the gene matches: 4. CDR3 sequence reads: CASSLARLAPYNEQFF. CDR3 nucleotide sequence: TGTGCCAGCAGCTTAGCCAGACTAGCCCCCTACAATGAGCAGTTCTTC.

This chain links TRBV7-3 with TRBJ2-3, with 10 bases that match TRBD1. V lost 5 bases and J lost 1; bases outside the gene matches: 0. The V gene's germline CDR1 is SGHTA and CDR2 FQGTGA. The length of the CDR3 is 14 residues. This CDR3 is CASSGQGGTDTQYF. The CDR3 bases are TGTGCCAGCAGCGGACAGGGGGGCACAGATACGCAGTATTTT.

A single count supports this clone. This rearrangement joins TRBV6-1 to TRBJ1-1, with a possible D match to TRBD1 (5 bases). The CDR3 spans 14 residues. The germline V gene encodes CDR1 MNHNS and CDR2 SASEGT. Trimming took 2 bases from V and 3 from J, leaving 10 bases between them. CDR3 loop: CASSESGGYTEAFF. The CDR3 DNA sequence: TGTGCCAGCAGTGAATCTGGGGGATACACTGAAGCTTTCTTT.

The chain has TRBV29-1 and TRBJ2-7; TRBD2 is a possible D gene (6 bases). This CDR3 has 11 amino acids. The germline gives CDR1 SQVTM, CDR2 ANQGSEA. V was trimmed by 6 bases and J by 4 bases, leaving 10 bases between them. The CDR3 coding sequence is TGCAGCGTCTATGGGGGGTACGAGCAGTACTTC. Its translation is CSVYGGYEQYF.

This chain joins TRBV19 and TRBJ2-2, with 9 bases that match TRBD1. This CDR3 is built from 15 residues. The V gene's germline CDR1 is LNHDA and CDR2 SQIVND (reference sequence). The V segment lost 2 bases and the J segment 6 bases; nucleotides outside the gene matches: 4. In DNA form, the CDR3 reads TGTGCCAGTAGTATAATTGGGACAGGGTCCGGGGAGCTGTTTTTT. Its protein is CASSIIGTGSGELFF.

The chain is built from TRBV29-1 and TRBJ2-7, with D possibly called TRBD1 or TRBD2 (5 bases each). Germline CDR1 and CDR2: SQVTM and ANQGSEA. The CDR3 spans 11 residues. The V and J ends lost 4 bases and 7 bases respectively, with 11 bases between them. The CDR3: CSVAGPGEQYF. DNA of the CDR3: TGCAGCGTTGCGGGGCCAGGGGAGCAGTACTTC.

This clone was seen once. The chain carries TRBV7-6 and TRBJ2-7, with a possible D match to TRBD1 (6 bases). There are 14 residues in the CDR3. Trimming took off 2 bases at V and 2 bases at J, with 10 bases between the two ends. CDR1 and CDR2 from the germline V gene are SGHVS and FNYEAQ. The CDR3 coding sequence is TGTGCCAGCAGCTTAAAGCAGGGGACCTACGAGCAGTACTTC. This sequence encodes CASSLKQGTYEQYF.

The chain joins TRBV5-4 to TRBJ2-1; D is possibly TRBD1 or TRBD2 (7 bases each). In germline, CDR1 is SGHNT, CDR2 YYREEE (reference sequence). The germline V and J ends were trimmed by 7 bases and 3 bases, with 20 bases remaining between them. This CDR3 comprises 16 residues. CDR3 residues: CASRGGGSIDYNEQFF. Here the CDR3 DNA reads TGTGCCAGCCGAGGGGGCGGGAGTATAGACTACAATGAGCAGTTCTTC.

The V gene is TRBV19, the J gene TRBJ1-5; 8 bases match TRBD1. From germline, CDR1 is LNHDA and CDR2 SQIVND (reference sequence). The CDR3 has 18 amino acids. With 9 bases clipped from V and 5 bases from J, the junction kept 21 bases outside the gene matches. The CDR3 nucleotides are TGTGCCAGCAATTCGGTTCGGCGGACAGGGTCTGGGGATCAGCCCCAGCATTTT. Its translation is CASNSVRRTGSGDQPQHF.

The chain joins TRBV6-5 to TRBJ1-2, with 9 bases identical to TRBD1. The V gene's germline CDR1 is MNHEY and CDR2 SVGAGI. The J segment lost 5 bases and the V segment lost 8 bases, leaving 9 bases of the junction unmatched. The CDR3 extends over 14 amino acids. This chain's CDR3 is CASCLSGQGYGYTF. CDR3 DNA: TGTGCCAGCTGCCTGAGTGGACAGGGGTATGGCTACACCTTC.

For this clone: Other DNA sequences in the same sample also yield this CDR3. The V and J genes are TRBV18 and TRBJ2-7; D may be TRBD1 (6 bases). Trimming took off 3 bases at V and 3 bases at J, with 9 bases between the two ends. Germline V CDR1 and CDR2: KGHSH, LQKENI. The CDR3 covers 13 residues. The CDR3 spells CASSPQGLYEQYF. CDR3 bases: TGTGCCAGCTCACCTCAGGGGCTCTACGAGCAGTACTTC.

The chain combines TRBV27 with TRBJ2-7; 8 bases fit TRBD1. This CDR3 contains 13 residues. CDR1 and CDR2 from the germline V gene are MNHEY and SMNVEV (reference sequence). Germline trimming cut 7 bases from V and 7 bases from J; bases unmatched to any gene: 9. The CDR3 bases are TGTGCCAGCAAGCATGGACAGGGTTATGAGCAGTACTTC. As protein: CASKHGQGYEQYF.

The chain couples TRBV4-2 to TRBJ2-5, with TRBD2 matching 11 bases. CDR3 length: 18 residues. CDR1 and CDR2 from the germline V gene are LGHNA and YNFKEQ. J was trimmed by 2 bases and V by 1 base; bases with no gene match: 9. CDR3: CASSQGSRLAGRQETQYF. The CDR3 DNA sequence: TGTGCCAGCAGCCAAGGAAGTCGACTAGCGGGAAGGCAAGAGACCCAGTACTTC.

The chain joins TRBV5-4 to TRBJ2-2; TRBD1 matches at 10 bases. Germline V lookup: CDR1 SGHNT, CDR2 YYREEE (reference sequence). The V segment lost 6 bases and the J segment 3 bases; nucleotides outside the gene matches: 5. This CDR3 region has 15 residues. This chain's CDR3 is CASTRTGGYTGELFF. CDR3 nucleotides: TGTGCCAGCACCAGGACAGGGGGATACACCGGGGAGCTGTTTTTT.

The chain employs TRBV28 and TRBJ2-7, with 14 bases fitting TRBD2. The J segment lost 12 bases and the V segment lost 4 bases, leaving 8 bases of the junction unmatched. There are 14 residues in the CDR3. The germline gives CDR1 MDHEN, CDR2 SYDVKM. CDR3 protein: CASSSPGTSGSLYF. In DNA form, the CDR3 reads TGTGCCAGCAGTTCCCCAGGGACTAGCGGGAGTCTGTACTTC.

This chain links TRBV6-5 with TRBJ2-7; D uncertain. Germline CDR1 is MNHEY and CDR2 is SVGAGI. The germline V and J ends were trimmed by 8 bases and 3 bases, with 8 bases remaining between them. The CDR3 has 11 amino acids. Here the CDR3 DNA reads TGTGCCAGCGCGGACGGCTACGAGCAGTACTTC. Protein sequence: CASADGYEQYF.

DNA for the CDR3: TGTGCCAGCAGCTTAGGGCCAGGGGGTGCGAGCTCCTACAATGAGCAGTTCTTC. As protein: CASSLGPGGASSYNEQFF. The chain joins TRBV7-2 to TRBJ2-1; TRBD1 matches at 7 bases. V lost 1 base, J lost 0 bases, and 9 bases stayed unmatched. The CDR3 spans 18 residues. Germline V gene data show CDR1 as SGHTA and CDR2 as FQGNSA.

The rearrangement uses TRBV7-6 and TRBJ2-7; TRBD2 matches 11 bases. V was pared by 0 bases and J by 0 bases, with 13 bases of the junction left unmatched. Germline CDR1 SGHVS, CDR2 FNYEAQ. The length of the CDR3 is 20 residues. CDR3 nucleotides: TGTGCCAGCAGCTTAGCGGTCGCGGTAGCGGGAGGGCCGGGCTCCTACGAGCAGTACTTC. It is translated as CASSLAVAVAGGPGSYEQYF.

Concerning this clone: Other DNA sequences in the same sample also yield this CDR3. V usage is TRBV5-4 and J usage is TRBJ1-2; 7 bases align to TRBD1. CDR3 length: 14 residues. Losses at the gene ends were 0 bases for V and 7 bases for J; bases not matched to a gene: 6. CDR1 is SGHNT, CDR2 YYREEE, per germline (reference sequence). CDR3 protein: CASSLGAGGVGYTF. The DNA of the CDR3 is TGTGCCAGCAGCTTGGGCGCAGGGGGAGTTGGCTACACCTTC. The full variable domain, its missing parts supplied by reference TRBV5-4 and TRBJ1-2, is ETGVTQSPTHLIKTRGQQVTLRCSSQSGHNTVSWYQQALGQGPQFIFQYYREEENGRGNFPPRFSGLQFPNYSSELNVNALELDDSALYLCASSLGAGGVGYTFGSGTRLTVV.